One sample yielded the 6 T cell receptor beta chains listed below, sequenced in a study of T-cell memory formation after mild COVID-19. MiXCR, applied by TCRdb to the 5' RACE reads, yields one record per CDR3 protein. The sample contains some 320,000 distinct CDR3 sequences, roughly 15% of which appear only once. Input material: PBMCs or a T cell subset sorted from them (not recorded which). The receptors come from a man between 18 and 29 years old who had mild COVID-19 (a few samples of this study predate the infection). Cell type and time point are not known.

This clonotype was counted a few times. The chain couples TRBV4-3 to TRBJ2-7; TRBD1 matches at 7 bases. CDR1 and CDR2 from the germline V gene are LGHNA and YSLEER. CDR3 length: 16 residues. With V trimmed by 4 bases and J by 2 bases, 11 bases remained unmatched. Here the CDR3 reads CASSRLNTGDTYEQYF. The DNA of the CDR3 is TGCGCCAGCAGCCGGTTAAATACAGGGGACACCTACGAGCAGTACTTC.

This clonotype was counted ten times or more. The chain couples TRBV6-6 to TRBJ2-1; 9 nucleotides align to TRBD2. V lost 5 bases and J lost 7; bases outside the gene matches: 9. This CDR3 spans 15 amino acids. CDR1 and CDR2 from the germline V gene are MNHNY and SVGAGI (reference sequence). The CDR3 region is CASSAQAGGPNEQFF. Written as DNA, the CDR3 is TGTGCCAGCAGTGCGCAGGCGGGGGGGCCAAATGAGCAGTTCTTC.

Only a few counts were recorded for this clonotype. The chain joins TRBV7-3 to TRBJ2-1; 11 bases align to TRBD2. Per germline, CDR1 SGHTA and CDR2 FQGTGA. The V segment lost 5 bases and the J segment 3 bases; nucleotides outside the gene matches: 3. CDR3 size: 15 residues. This CDR3 is CASSRLAGNYNEQFF. CDR3 nucleotides: TGTGCCAGCAGCCGACTAGCGGGGAACTACAATGAGCAGTTCTTC.

The chain links TRBV20-1 to TRBJ2-4, with a weak D call TRBD1 (6 bases). The V gene lost 5 bases and the J gene lost 15 bases, with 17 bases spanning the gap. The CDR3 has 11 residues. CDR1 and CDR2 (germline): DFQATT, SNEGSKA (reference sequence). CDR3 coding DNA: TGCAGTGCTTTTGGGGGCAGCCTTGTGTACTTC. It encodes CSAFGGSLVYF.

J is TRBJ2-1 and V is TRBV6-5; 7 bases agree with TRBD1. The CDR3 sequence is 15 residues long. Germline CDR1 is MNHEY and CDR2 is SVGAGI. V shed 6 bases and J 4 bases; nucleotides not matched to a gene: 9. The CDR3 DNA follows: TGTGCCAGCAGGTCCGGGACAGAATATTACAATGAGCAGTTCTTC. It is translated as CASRSGTEYYNEQFF.

This clonotype was seen a few times. The rearrangement joins TRBV7-9 to TRBJ1-2; no firm D call. V lost 5 bases and J lost 0, with 13 bases in between. The CDR3 sequence is 15 residues long. From germline, CDR1 is SEHNR and CDR2 FQNEAQ (reference sequence). This CDR3 is CASSRQIGPNYGYTF. The DNA of the CDR3 is TGTGCCAGCAGCCGGCAGATAGGTCCTAACTATGGCTACACCTTC.